These 21 T cell receptor beta chains were all obtained from the same sample, sequenced in a study of T cell changes during pregnancy in multiple sclerosis. Generated by immunoSEQ multiplex PCR, the TCRdb table keeps only in-frame clones and is missing some. Seen here are 60,000 to 75,000 clones, roughly nine tenths observed once, and the top ten hold about 0.88%. The starting material was peripheral blood, obtained before pregnancy. The receptors stem from a female donor with multiple sclerosis, enrolled in a pregnancy study.

The rearrangement joins TRBV5-4 to TRBJ2-3, with 9 bases identical to TRBD2. Looked up from germline, CDR1 is SGHNT and CDR2 is YYREEE (reference sequence). Unmatched junction bases numbered 13, after V lost 3 bases and J lost 5 bases. The CDR3 totals 17 residues. CDR3 in DNA: TGTGCCAGCAGCTCGAGTAGGAGCGGGGGGTTCGTAGATACGCAGTATTTT. Translation gives CASSSSRSGGFVDTQYF. Full variable domain (rest looked up from reference TRBV5-4 and TRBJ2-3): ETGVTQSPTHLIKTRGQQVTLRCSSQSGHNTVSWYQQALGQGPQFIFQYYREEENGRGNFPPRFSGLQFPNYSSELNVNALELDDSALYLCASSSSRSGGFVDTQYFGPGTRLTVL.

The gene calls are TRBV5-1 and TRBJ1-2, with D perhaps TRBD1 (6 bases). The CDR3 consists of 15 residues. The germline V gene encodes CDR1 SGHRS and CDR2 YFSETQ. V shed 4 bases and J shed 5 bases, with 18 bases lying between them. CDR3 DNA: TGCGCCAGCAGCGCGACAGGTGCGGACCCGTATGGCTACACCTTC. Protein sequence: CASSATGADPYGYTF.

The rearrangement links TRBV7-9 to TRBJ1-4, with TRBD1 identical over 11 bases. J was trimmed by 5 bases and V by 6 bases; bases with no gene match: 5. The CDR3 has 15 residues. CDR1 is SEHNR and CDR2 is FQNEAQ in the germline V gene (reference sequence). CDR3 sequence (DNA): TGTGCCAGCAGTCCGGGACAGGGGGGAAATGAAAAACTGTTTTTT. Its protein product is CASSPGQGGNEKLFF.

The V call is TRBV30, the J call TRBJ2-2; 7 nucleotides align to TRBD2. The CDR3 is 13 amino acids. Germline assignment: CDR1 GTSNPN and CDR2 SVGIG (reference sequence). The V gene end was trimmed by 8 bases and the J gene end by 2 bases; junction bases not matched to a gene: 5. As DNA, the CDR3 is TGTGCCCGGGCGGGGGTAAACACCGGGGAGCTGTTTTTT. The encoded protein is CARAGVNTGELFF.

CDR3 loop: CASSLAPGTEAFF. The CDR3 bases are TGTGCCAGCAGCCTTGCTCCGGGCACTGAAGCTTTCTTT. This chain links TRBV7-8 with TRBJ1-1; D is ambiguous. CDR1 and CDR2 (germline): SGHVS, FQNEAQ. The CDR3 totals 13 residues. Trimming stripped 5 bases from V and 4 bases from J, with 11 bases between.

The J gene is TRBJ2-1, the V gene TRBV11-3, with 10 nucleotides matching TRBD1. Trimming removed 4 bases from V and 0 bases from J; junction bases left unmatched: 15. Germline CDR1 and CDR2: SGHNT and YENEEA. The CDR3 extends over 20 amino acids. The CDR3 protein is CASSSSWRDRGPSSYNEQFF. Written as DNA, the CDR3 is TGTGCCAGCAGCTCCTCCTGGAGGGACAGGGGCCCGAGCTCCTACAATGAGCAGTTCTTC.

This rearrangement joins TRBV11-2 to TRBJ1-2; D might be TRBD1 (5 bases). V lost 6 bases and J 3 bases, leaving 20 bases between the germline ends. Germline assignment: CDR1 SGHAT and CDR2 FQNNGV. The CDR3 runs to 16 residues. The CDR3 is CASRKKGLLNDYGYTF. The CDR3 nucleotides read TGTGCCAGCAGGAAAAAGGGGTTACTGAACGACTATGGCTACACCTTC. Looking up the rest from reference TRBV11-2 and TRBJ1-2 gives the full variable domain: EAGVAQSPRYKIIEKRQSVAFWCNPISGHATLYWYQQILGQGPKLLIQFQNNGVVDDSQLPKDRFSAERLKGVDSTLKIQPAKLEDSAVYLCASRKKGLLNDYGYTFGSGTRLTVV.

This chain connects TRBV29-1 to TRBJ2-5; 10 nucleotides match TRBD2. CDR3 length: 15 amino acids. The J segment lost 3 bases and the V segment lost 4 bases, leaving 8 bases of the junction unmatched. CDR1 is SQVTM, CDR2 ANQGSEA, per germline. The CDR3 sequence: CSVGRTSGEKETQYF. CDR3 coding DNA: TGCAGCGTTGGCCGTACTAGCGGGGAAAAAGAGACCCAGTACTTC.

The CDR3 loop reads CASSLKLAGDQRDTQYF. The CDR3 DNA follows: TGTGCCAGCAGCTTAAAGTTAGCGGGGGACCAAAGAGATACGCAGTATTTT. The chain combines TRBV7-2 with TRBJ2-3; 9 bases line up with TRBD2. The germline V gene encodes CDR1 SGHTA and CDR2 FQGNSA. The CDR3 loop spans 17 amino acids. V trimming: 2 bases; J trimming: 5 bases; junction bases outside the gene matches: 11. Based on the CDR3 plus reference TRBV7-2 and TRBJ2-3, the full variable domain is GAGVSQSPSNKVTEKGKDVELRCDPISGHTALYWYRQSLGQGLEFLIYFQGNSAPDKSGLPSDRFSAERTGGSVSTLTIQRTQQEDSAVYLCASSLKLAGDQRDTQYFGPGTRLTVL.

This chain links TRBV5-5 with TRBJ1-5, with 8 bases matching TRBD1. The germline V gene encodes CDR1 SGHKS and CDR2 YYEKEE (reference sequence). The trim removed 3 bases at V and 2 bases at J, leaving 7 bases unmatched. CDR3 length: 16 residues. CDR3 region: CASSSIPGQGNQPQHF. Written as DNA, the CDR3 is TGTGCCAGCAGCTCCATCCCGGGACAGGGCAATCAGCCCCAGCATTTT.

The chain is built from TRBV27 and TRBJ2-6, with D perhaps TRBD2 (5 bases). This CDR3 comprises 18 residues. V was cut by 3 bases and J by 0 bases, with 15 bases left in between. The V gene's germline CDR1 is MNHEY and CDR2 SMNVEV (reference sequence). The CDR3, as DNA: TGTGCCAGCAGTTTCCGAGGGAACTCGGGCTCTGGGGCCAACGTCCTGACTTTC. Its translation is CASSFRGNSGSGANVLTF.

The chain employs TRBV9 and TRBJ1-2; possibly TRBD1 for D (5 bases). The length of the CDR3 is 17 residues. The V end lost 0 bases, the J end lost 8 bases, and 23 bases lay between the germline ends. In germline, CDR1 is SGDLS, CDR2 YYNGEE. The CDR3 sequence: CASSVATGGLRGGGYTF. Written as DNA, the CDR3 is TGTGCCAGCAGCGTAGCTACAGGAGGGTTAAGGGGAGGAGGCTACACCTTC.

V and J are TRBV7-3 and TRBJ2-2; 7 positions match TRBD1. CDR1 SGHTA and CDR2 FQGTGA come from the germline V gene. The trim removed 5 bases at V and 5 bases at J, leaving 5 bases unmatched. The CDR3 has 14 amino acids. In DNA form, the CDR3 reads TGTGCCAGCAGCCATACGACAGGGACCGGGGAGCTGTTTTTT. Its translation is CASSHTTGTGELFF.

The chain carries TRBV5-4 and TRBJ1-6, with D possibly TRBD1 on 6 matching bases. Per the germline V gene, CDR1 is SGHNT and CDR2 is YYREEE (reference sequence). The CDR3 is 15 amino acids. Deletions cut 0 bases from V and 9 bases from J, with 13 bases between. CDR3 in DNA: TGTGCCAGCAGCTTGGACAGGGTTCGAGGTTCACCCCTCCACTTT. Residues: CASSLDRVRGSPLHF.

The rearrangement uses TRBV7-2 and TRBJ2-7; the match to TRBD1 covers 7 bases. V was pared by 4 bases and J by 3 bases, with 6 bases of the junction left unmatched. Germline-derived CDR1 and CDR2 are SGHTA and FQGNSA. CDR3 length: 14 residues. The CDR3, as DNA: TGTGCCAGCAGCTATACGACAGGGAACTACGAGCAGTACTTC. This codes for CASSYTTGNYEQYF.

The chain links TRBV29-1 to TRBJ1-2; 7 bases line up with TRBD1. The CDR3 contains 12 residues. Germline V lookup: CDR1 SQVTM, CDR2 ANQGSEA. V dropped 6 bases and J dropped 8; count of bases not matched to a gene: 9. The CDR3 loop reads CSVAPGGRGYTF. The DNA of the CDR3 is TGCAGCGTGGCGCCAGGGGGTCGCGGCTACACCTTC.

J is TRBJ2-1 and V is TRBV9, with 7 nucleotides matching TRBD2. Per the germline V gene, CDR1 is SGDLS and CDR2 is YYNGEE. The CDR3 runs to 15 residues. J gave up 6 bases and V 4 bases, and 10 bases lay outside the gene matches. CDR3 region: CASSLMGVAGNEQFF. For the CDR3, the DNA is TGTGCCAGCAGCTTGATGGGGGTAGCGGGCAATGAGCAGTTCTTC.

The chain has TRBV6-1 and TRBJ1-1; 7 bases match TRBD1. CDR1 MNHNS and CDR2 SASEGT come from the germline V gene. V was pared by 5 bases and J by 2 bases, with 5 bases of the junction left unmatched. This CDR3 has 14 residues. CDR3 residues: CASSLRDSNTEAFF. The DNA for the CDR3 is TGTGCCAGCAGTCTCCGGGACAGTAACACTGAAGCTTTCTTT.

The V gene is TRBV5-4, the J gene TRBJ2-5; D may be TRBD1 (6 bases). Trimming shortened V by 5 bases and J by 3 bases, and 14 bases separated the two germline ends. CDR1 SGHNT and CDR2 YYREEE come from the germline V gene (reference sequence). This CDR3 has 14 amino acids. The chain's CDR3 is CASSGGPGKETQYF. The DNA of the CDR3 is TGTGCCAGCAGTGGGGGCCCAGGGAAAGAGACCCAGTACTTC.

For the CDR3, the DNA is TGCAGCGTAATAGCGGGGGCCCTCACAGATACGCAGTATTTT. This gives the protein CSVIAGALTDTQYF. The chain joins TRBV29-1 to TRBJ2-3; 9 bases match TRBD2. Unmatched junction bases numbered 6, after V lost 6 bases and J lost 2 bases. The CDR3 is 14 residues long. Germline lookup yields CDR1 SQVTM and CDR2 ANQGSEA.

Regarding this clone: The junction departs from the called germline gene at one end, perhaps through a read error. This chain links TRBV7-7 with TRBJ2-7, with D perhaps TRBD2 (6 bases). Germline values: CDR1 SSHAT, CDR2 FNYEAQ (reference sequence). This CDR3 comprises 13 residues. The CDR3 loop is CASSDNGGYEQYF. CDR3 in DNA: TGTGCTAGCAGCGATAACGGGGGCTACGAGCAGTACTTC.